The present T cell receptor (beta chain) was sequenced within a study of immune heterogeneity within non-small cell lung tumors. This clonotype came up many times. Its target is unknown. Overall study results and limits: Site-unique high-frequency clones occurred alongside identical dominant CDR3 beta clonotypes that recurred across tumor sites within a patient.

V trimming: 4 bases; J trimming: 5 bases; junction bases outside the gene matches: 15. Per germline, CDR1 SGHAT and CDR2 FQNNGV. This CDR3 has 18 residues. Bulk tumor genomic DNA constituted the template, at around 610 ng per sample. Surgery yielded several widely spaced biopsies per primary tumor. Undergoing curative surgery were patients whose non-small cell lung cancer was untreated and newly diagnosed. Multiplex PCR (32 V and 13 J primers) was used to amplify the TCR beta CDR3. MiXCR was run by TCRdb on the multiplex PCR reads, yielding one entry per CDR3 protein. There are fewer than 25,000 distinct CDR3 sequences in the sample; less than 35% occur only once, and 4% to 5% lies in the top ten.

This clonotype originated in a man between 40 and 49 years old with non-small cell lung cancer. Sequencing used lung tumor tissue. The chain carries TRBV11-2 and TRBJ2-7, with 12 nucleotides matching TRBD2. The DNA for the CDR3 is TGTGCCAGCAGCTCCGGTATTTTGAGGACTAGCGGGAACAACGAGCAGTACTTC. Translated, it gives CASSSGILRTSGNNEQYF.